This T cell receptor (beta chain) is from a study of human T cells and chemical hapten exposure. Looking at the study overall: 2% DPC applied to an approximately 2 cm by approximately 2 cm arm area sensitized donors. The study enrolled mostly female patients with alopecia areata, totalis or universalis.

Via MiXCR, TCRdb re-called the RACE reads, giving one row per CDR3 protein. The sample lists approximately 97,000 distinct CDR3 sequences, around 25% occurring once. Germline V gene lookup returns CDR1 MNHNY and CDR2 SVGAGI (reference sequence). V was cut by 0 bases and J by 1 base, with 9 bases left in between. The CDR3 loop spans 15 amino acids. On this clonotype: Its matching antigen is unknown.

Time point: patch test 3, about 24 weeks after DPC sensitization. Treatment indicated: therapeutic diphenylcyclopropenone sensitization with weekly scalp DPC. The study enrolled 18 to 70-year-old alopecia patients suitable for DPC. Overall study findings and caveats: The study found that DPC sensitization did not change TCRs above 1 in 1000 frequency.

This chain uses TRBV6-6 with TRBJ1-1; D is ambiguous. The source is a man in his forties or fifties with alopecia areata. Some clones in this sample may be carry-over from other donors' samples. Sequences were derived from whole blood, sampled in connection with sensitization to the hapten diphenylcyclopropenone (DPC). CDR3 DNA: TGTGCCAGCAGTTACTCTGGACGGAAGAACACTGAAGCTTTCTTT. It translates to CASSYSGRKNTEAFF.